This TCR beta chain emerged from a study of cytomegalovirus exposure and HLA in healthy donors (dated by TCRdb to 2017 to 2019). Regarding the study in general: According to a later analysis, one platform produced both the 100 to 150 validation repertoires and the 670 or so repertoires of the first cohort. The aim of the study was to test whether cataloging public T cell receptors could identify signatures of past pathogen exposure. A separate validation cohort of about 110 different subjects was used in addition to the approximately 700-subject first cohort. High-throughput TCR immunosequencing, statistical association of individual TCRs with disease status, and machine learning were combined to predict cytomegalovirus infection status. Overall study results and their limits: The authors suggested that the approach could potentially be generalized to other disease states and immunological phenotypes. Across donors, most TCR sequences were observed very rarely, whereas some public TCRs were present in many individuals. In vitro tests confirmed that a few of the cytomegalovirus-associated TCR beta chains recognize cytomegalovirus antigens. The validation cohort had no HLA typing available for a later analysis, so co-occurrence within that cohort was assessed over all 120 or so repertoires. A total of 150 to 200 TCR beta chains were listed by the study as associated with cytomegalovirus. In both the original and validation cohorts, the classifier was reported to diagnose cytomegalovirus status with high specificity and sensitivity. In a later analysis, TCRs clustered in the first cohort were found to also tend to co-occur in the roughly 120 validation repertoires, with approximately 93% of cluster scores above 0.

Receptors were amplified or captured by the immunoSEQ multiplex PCR assay. In the source study's methods: A statistical classification framework was built to diagnose cytomegalovirus status from the catalog of TCR beta chain sequences. TCRdb carries this immuneACCESS record with in-frame sequences only. Its versions omit some clonotypes, under half of them owing to an unresolved V gene in the studies checked, with the rest unexplained. V and J calls and clone size are as listed in that table; D and trimming were resolved from the DNA. The sample table lists 100,000 or so clones, about 85% of them with a count of one. The ten biggest clones cover around 3.6% of the sample. A note on this clone: It lacks a known antigen. A junction end diverges from the germline sequence, so it may reflect a read error.

CDR1 is given as MNHEY and CDR2 as SVGAGI, both from the germline V gene. The CDR3 goes from the cysteine to the phenylalanine over 12 residues. Only the CDR3 portion is preserved as DNA: 36 bases, with reading frame beginning at the first base. The donors belonged to the validation cohort of around 120 subjects, which was separate from the roughly 700-subject first cohort. Sequencing input: PBMCs. This receptor was identified in a woman younger than 35 in good health and CMV-seropositive. The chain joins TRBV6-5 to TRBJ1-2, with TRBD1 identical over 7 junction bases. The CDR3 reads as follows: CASSPPEGAVVF. The DNA sequence is given as TGTGCCAGCAGCCCCCCGGAGGGGGCGGTTGTCTTC.